The 28 T cell receptor beta chains below come from one sample, sequenced in a study of control samples from healthy donors and cancer patients. The table came from immunoSEQ multiplex PCR; TCRdb's copy has only in-frame clones and leaves some out. This table holds roughly 45,000 clones, more than 80% found once. The source material was PBMCs. Receptors were obtained from a man aged 25 to 40 with colorectal cancer.

The CDR3 region is CASSPLAGGRTDTQYF. The CDR3 DNA is TGTGCCAGCAGCCCCTTAGCGGGGGGGCGAACAGATACGCAGTATTTT. The chain is built from TRBV7-6 and TRBJ2-3; 11 bases match TRBD2. The CDR3 length is 16 residues. The V gene's germline CDR1 is SGHVS and CDR2 FNYEAQ. Unmatched junction bases numbered 7, after V lost 5 bases and J lost 3 bases.

This clone appeared once. The V and J genes are TRBV11-2 and TRBJ2-2; 7 nucleotides agree with TRBD1. Germline V CDR1 and CDR2: SGHAT, FQNNGV. V lost 0 bases to trimming and J lost 17 bases; unmatched junction nucleotides: 12. The length of the CDR3 is 14 residues. CDR3 coding DNA: TGTGCCAGCAGCTTAGATCTAAAGGGGGCAGGCCGTTTTTTT. Residues: CASSLDLKGAGRFF. Combining the CDR3 with reference TRBV11-2 and TRBJ2-2 gives the whole variable domain EAGVAQSPRYKIIEKRQSVAFWCNPISGHATLYWYQQILGQGPKLLIQFQNNGVVDDSQLPKDRFSAERLKGVDSTLKIQPAKLEDSAVYLCASSLDLKGAGRFFGEGSRLTVL.

The V gene is TRBV5-4, the J gene TRBJ2-3; 7 nucleotides line up with TRBD1. Germline CDR1 and CDR2: SGHNT and YYREEE (reference sequence). The CDR3 totals 15 residues. V lost 0 bases to trimming and J lost 6 bases; unmatched junction nucleotides: 7. The CDR3 DNA reads as TGTGCCAGCAGCTTGGTACAGGGGCGAACGGATACGCAGTATTTT. Translated, it gives CASSLVQGRTDTQYF. The complete variable domain, with remaining parts taken from reference TRBV5-4 and TRBJ2-3, reads ETGVTQSPTHLIKTRGQQVTLRCSSQSGHNTVSWYQQALGQGPQFIFQYYREEENGRGNFPPRFSGLQFPNYSSELNVNALELDDSALYLCASSLVQGRTDTQYFGPGTRLTVL.

This chain links TRBV7-2 with TRBJ1-5; tentatively, D is TRBD1 (6 bases). This CDR3 has 14 residues. CDR1 and CDR2 (germline): SGHTA, FQGNSA. V gave up 1 base and J gave up 6 bases, with 10 bases separating them. CDR3 in amino acids: CASSLGGATQPQHF. The CDR3 bases are TGTGCCAGCAGCTTAGGGGGGGCGACTCAGCCCCAGCATTTT.

The CDR3 region has the DNA TGCGCCAGCAGCTTGCGGCCAGGTCTAGCCAAAAACATTCAGTACTTC. It codes for CASSLRPGLAKNIQYF. This chain connects TRBV5-1 to TRBJ2-4, with unresolved D. The CDR3 runs to 16 residues. The V gene's germline CDR1 is SGHRS and CDR2 YFSETQ. The V gene lost 1 base and the J gene lost 0 bases, with 11 bases spanning the gap.

The chain couples TRBV7-9 to TRBJ1-2; D is perhaps TRBD1 (5 bases). The germline V gene encodes CDR1 SEHNR and CDR2 FQNEAQ (reference sequence). CDR3 length equals 13 residues. Trimming cost V 5 bases and J 1 base, with 8 bases left between them. CDR3 region: CASSRQNNYGYTF. CDR3 nucleotide sequence: TGTGCCAGCAGCCGACAGAATAACTATGGCTACACCTTC.

The chain joins TRBV5-1 to TRBJ2-3; TRBD2 agrees at 10 bases. V lost 3 bases and J lost 0; bases outside the gene matches: 10. Germline CDR1 and CDR2: SGHRS and YFSETQ. The CDR3 extends over 18 amino acids. CDR3 in DNA: TGCGCCAGCAGCTCCTCAATTACTAGCGGGGTTAGCACAGATACGCAGTATTTT. Its translation: CASSSSITSGVSTDTQYF.

The rearrangement links TRBV6-2 or TRBV6-3 to TRBJ1-2; D gene ambiguous. The germline CDR1 and CDR2 sequences are MNHEY and SVGEGT. The CDR3 spans 14 residues. V dropped 5 bases and J dropped 4 bases, with 14 bases sitting between them. The CDR3: CASSLQGSGYGYTF. DNA for the CDR3: TGTGCCAGCAGTCTACAAGGGTCAGGCTATGGCTACACCTTC.

The chain has TRBV6-2 or TRBV6-3 and TRBJ2-2, with no clear D. CDR3 length equals 11 residues. The V gene lost 4 bases and the J gene lost 6 bases, with 3 bases spanning the gap. Germline V gene lookup returns CDR1 MNHEY and CDR2 SVGEGT. In nucleotides, the CDR3 is TGTGCCAGCAGTTTCCCCGGGGAGCTGTTTTTT. Protein: CASSFPGELFF.

This rearrangement joins TRBV19 to TRBJ1-2; D is perhaps TRBD1 (5 bases). The V end was cut by 4 bases, the J end by 6 bases, with 12 bases between. This CDR3 is built from 13 residues. CDR1 and CDR2 (germline): LNHDA, SQIVND (reference sequence). The CDR3 here is CASSRRGTDGYTF. In nucleotides, the CDR3 is TGTGCCAGTAGTAGAAGGGGAACGGATGGCTACACCTTC.

This clone was seen once. For the CDR3, the DNA is TGCAGTGCTAGTCTAGCCCCGGGACTAGCGGGGGGCTACGAGCAGTACTTC. It translates to CSASLAPGLAGGYEQYF. The V gene is TRBV20-1, the J gene TRBJ2-7; 15 bases agree with TRBD2. CDR3 length: 17 amino acids. Germline CDR1 DFQATT, CDR2 SNEGSKA (reference sequence). V shed 3 bases, J shed 3 bases, and the junction held 9 bases outside the gene matches.

This sequence joins TRBV5-1 and TRBJ2-7, with D unresolved. The V gene lost 2 bases and the J gene lost 0 bases, with 15 bases spanning the gap. Germline V lookup: CDR1 SGHRS, CDR2 YFSETQ. The CDR3 has 16 amino acids. DNA for the CDR3: TGCGCCAGCAGCTTTATGGCGGATCCGTACTCCTACGAGCAGTACTTC. This gives the protein CASSFMADPYSYEQYF.

The V and J genes are TRBV20-1 and TRBJ2-1; a weak D match, TRBD2 (5 bases). The CDR3 extends over 13 amino acids. Looked up from germline, CDR1 is DFQATT and CDR2 is SNEGSKA (reference sequence). Trimming stripped 3 bases from V and 9 bases from J, with 15 bases between. CDR3 DNA sequence: TGCAGTGCTAGTGTGAGGGAAATGAGTGAGCAGTTCTTC. This gives the protein CSASVREMSEQFF.

The J gene is TRBJ1-6, the V gene TRBV6-5, with 12 bases lining up with TRBD1. V dropped 0 bases and J dropped 9; count of bases not matched to a gene: 3. Germline V gene sequence: CDR1 MNHEY, CDR2 SVGAGI. This CDR3 has 16 amino acids. CDR3 sequence reads: CASSYSGTGGGSPLHF. DNA for the CDR3: TGTGCCAGCAGTTACTCGGGGACAGGGGGCGGTTCACCCCTCCACTTT.

The rearrangement links TRBV5-6 to TRBJ2-1; D might be TRBD1 (6 bases). Per the germline V gene, CDR1 is SGHDT and CDR2 is YYEEEE. V was trimmed by 0 bases and J by 0 bases, leaving 13 bases between them. CDR3 length: 17 amino acids. This CDR3 is CASSLGGGHGSYNEQFF. DNA of the CDR3: TGTGCCAGCAGCTTGGGAGGGGGACACGGCTCCTACAATGAGCAGTTCTTC.

The chain combines TRBV7-2 with TRBJ1-5; D is undetermined. The CDR3 covers 14 residues. Trimming shortened V by 5 bases and J by 2 bases, and 10 bases separated the two germline ends. Germline V lookup: CDR1 SGHTA, CDR2 FQGNSA. The CDR3 region has the DNA TGTGCCAGCAGCCAACGTAGGGGCAATCAGCCCCAGCATTTT. This codes for CASSQRRGNQPQHF.

The chain carries TRBV4-2 and TRBJ2-7; 9 bases align to TRBD1. The CDR3 length is 16 residues. Germline CDR1 is LGHNA and CDR2 is YNFKEQ. The V segment lost 5 bases and the J segment 6 bases; nucleotides outside the gene matches: 14. The CDR3 protein is CASSNLDRGEFGEQYF. CDR3 sequence (DNA): TGTGCCAGCAGCAACTTGGACAGGGGTGAATTCGGCGAGCAGTACTTC.

The chain has TRBV12-3 or TRBV12-4 and TRBJ2-3; D uncertain. V lost 3 bases and J lost 5, with 3 bases in between. The CDR3 has 11 residues. CDR3 sequence reads: CASSFLDTQYF. CDR3 coding DNA: TGTGCCAGCAGTTTTTTAGATACGCAGTATTTT.

The chain recombines TRBV6-5 with TRBJ1-6; 8 bases align to TRBD1. In germline, CDR1 is MNHEY, CDR2 SVGAGI. The CDR3 totals 14 residues. Trimming removed 6 bases from V and 8 bases from J; junction bases left unmatched: 6. The CDR3 region has the DNA TGTGCCAGCAGACTGGGACAGGACCATTCACCCCTCCACTTT. This encodes CASRLGQDHSPLHF.

The chain is built from TRBV6-5 and TRBJ2-3; 10 bases are shared with TRBD2. CDR3 length: 15 residues. Germline loops: CDR1 MNHEY, CDR2 SVGAGI. With V trimmed by 2 bases and J by 5 bases, 4 bases remained unmatched. The DNA for the CDR3 is TGTGCCAGCAGTTACAGAGCGGGGGGGCAAGATACGCAGTATTTT. Its protein product is CASSYRAGGQDTQYF.

This clone was picked up one time. V and J are TRBV11-2 and TRBJ2-1; D gene unclear. CDR3 size: 16 residues. From germline, CDR1 is SGHAT and CDR2 FQNNGV. V was cut by 0 bases and J by 1 base, with 10 bases left in between. DNA for the CDR3: TGTGCCAGCAGCTTAGATGGGCCCTTTTCCTACAATGAGCAGTTCTTC. It specifies CASSLDGPFSYNEQFF.

This chain uses TRBV4-3 with TRBJ2-3, with D perhaps matching TRBD2 (7 bases). V was cut by 0 bases and J by 5 bases, with 15 bases left in between. The length of the CDR3 is 16 residues. Germline CDR1 is LGHNA and CDR2 is YSLEER. Written as DNA, the CDR3 is TGCGCCAGCAGCCAAGATGAGGCGGGGGCAGGAGATACGCAGTATTTT. Encoded protein: CASSQDEAGAGDTQYF.

The chain couples TRBV9 to TRBJ2-2; the D gene is possibly TRBD1 (6 bases). The CDR3 spans 14 residues. Looked up from germline, CDR1 is SGDLS and CDR2 is YYNGEE. The V end lost 2 bases, the J end lost 4 bases, and 9 bases lay between the germline ends. The CDR3 is CASSVLTGTGELFF. The CDR3 bases are TGTGCCAGCAGCGTCCTGACAGGCACCGGGGAGCTGTTTTTT.

This chain's CDR3 is CASSRSAGGANTGELFF. In DNA, the CDR3 is TGTGCCAGCAGTCGAAGTGCGGGGGGGGCGAACACCGGGGAGCTGTTTTTT. The chain combines TRBV6-6 with TRBJ2-2; 9 bases line up with TRBD2. Germline V CDR1 and CDR2: MNHNY, SVGAGI (reference sequence). The CDR3 extends over 17 amino acids. The J segment lost 0 bases and the V segment lost 5 bases, leaving 7 bases of the junction unmatched.

This clone has a single count. This chain connects TRBV11-2 to TRBJ1-1, with 7 bases matching TRBD1. With V trimmed by 2 bases and J by 5 bases, 8 bases remained unmatched. The CDR3 covers 15 residues. The germline gives CDR1 SGHAT, CDR2 FQNNGV. The DNA for the CDR3 is TGTGCCAGCAGCTTATCAGGGGGACGGGGGACTGAAGCTTTCTTT. It codes for CASSLSGGRGTEAFF.

This sequence joins TRBV12-5 and TRBJ2-3; 11 positions agree with TRBD2. Germline CDR1 is LGHNT and CDR2 is FRNRAP. The J segment lost 5 bases and the V segment lost 3 bases, leaving 10 bases of the junction unmatched. This CDR3 contains 17 residues. The CDR3: CASGLDVAGGPLDTQYF. The DNA of the CDR3 is TGTGCTAGTGGTTTAGACGTAGCGGGGGGGCCGTTAGATACGCAGTATTTT.

This sequence joins TRBV5-1 and TRBJ1-1, with 7 bases identical to TRBD1. The CDR3 runs to 17 residues. Germline V gene lookup returns CDR1 SGHRS and CDR2 YFSETQ. V dropped 10 bases and J dropped 0; count of bases not matched to a gene: 18. Here the CDR3 reads CASRADREELVNTEAFF. The CDR3 nucleotides read TGCGCCTCCCGGGCTGACAGGGAAGAATTGGTGAACACTGAAGCTTTCTTT. The whole variable domain, remainder taken from reference TRBV5-1 and TRBJ1-1, is KAGVTQTPRYLIKTRGQQVTLSCSPISGHRSVSWYQQTPGQGLQFLFEYFSETQRNKGNFPGRFSGRQFSNSRSEMNVSTLELGDSALYLCASRADREELVNTEAFFGQGTRLTVV.

The chain is built from TRBV27 and TRBJ1-1, with a tentative D call TRBD1 (5 bases). The CDR3 extends over 14 amino acids. From germline, CDR1 is MNHEY and CDR2 SMNVEV (reference sequence). Trimming took 0 bases from V and 1 from J, leaving 6 bases between them. The CDR3, as DNA: TGTGCCAGCAGTTTATCGAGGGGGAACACTGAAGCTTTCTTT. Its protein is CASSLSRGNTEAFF.